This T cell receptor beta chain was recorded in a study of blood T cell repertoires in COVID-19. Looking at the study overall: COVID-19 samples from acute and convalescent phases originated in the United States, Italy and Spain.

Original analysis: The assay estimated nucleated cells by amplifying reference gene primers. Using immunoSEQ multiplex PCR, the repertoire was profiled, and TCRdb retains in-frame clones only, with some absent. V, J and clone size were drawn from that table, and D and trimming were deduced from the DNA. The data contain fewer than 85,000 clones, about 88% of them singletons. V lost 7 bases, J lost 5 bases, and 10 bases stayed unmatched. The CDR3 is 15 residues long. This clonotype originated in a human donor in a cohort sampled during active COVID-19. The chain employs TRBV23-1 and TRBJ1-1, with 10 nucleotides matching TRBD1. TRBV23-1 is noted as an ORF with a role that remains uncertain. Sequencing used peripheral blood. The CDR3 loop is CASKGQGRAGTEAFF. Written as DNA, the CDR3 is TGCGCCAGCAAGGGACAGGGGCGGGCGGGGACTGAAGCTTTCTTT.